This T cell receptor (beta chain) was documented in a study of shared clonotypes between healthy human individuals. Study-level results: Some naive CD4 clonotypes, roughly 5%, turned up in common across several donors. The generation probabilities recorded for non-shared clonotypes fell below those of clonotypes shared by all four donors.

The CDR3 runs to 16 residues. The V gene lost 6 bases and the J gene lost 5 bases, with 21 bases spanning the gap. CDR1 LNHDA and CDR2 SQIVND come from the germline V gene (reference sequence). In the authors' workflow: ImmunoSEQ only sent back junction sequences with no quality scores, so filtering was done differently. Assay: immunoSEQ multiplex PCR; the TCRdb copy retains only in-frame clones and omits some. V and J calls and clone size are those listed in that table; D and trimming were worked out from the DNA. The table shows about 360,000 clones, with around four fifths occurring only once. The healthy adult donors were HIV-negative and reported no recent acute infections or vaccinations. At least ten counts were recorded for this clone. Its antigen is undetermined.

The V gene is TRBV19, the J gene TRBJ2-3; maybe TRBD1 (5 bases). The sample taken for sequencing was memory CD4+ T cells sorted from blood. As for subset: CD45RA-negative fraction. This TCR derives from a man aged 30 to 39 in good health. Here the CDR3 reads CASRNQTAPSQDTQYF. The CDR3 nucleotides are TGTGCCAGTAGGAACCAGACAGCGCCGAGTCAAGATACGCAGTATTTT.